This T cell receptor beta chain originates from a study of technical replicates of blood from several donors. Trimming at V came to 2 bases and at J to 8 bases, leaving 12 bases not matched to a gene. Germline assignment: CDR1 SGHVS and CDR2 FQNEAQ. This CDR3 is built from 16 residues. Clones were sequenced by immunoSEQ multiplex PCR, and TCRdb holds only the in-frame ones, with some missing. The sample contains roughly 71,000 clones, more than 90% of which appear only once. The sequencing sample was made of T cells isolated from PBMCs. This clonotype originated in a human donor in good health. The V call is TRBV7-8, the J call TRBJ1-1, with 9 bases aligning to TRBD1. The CDR3 DNA sequence: TGTGCCAGCAGCTTAATTACAGGGACAGGGCGAACAGAAGCTTTCTTT. This encodes CASSLITGTGRTEAFF.